Shown below are 22 T cell receptor beta chains from a single sample sequenced in a study of T-cell reconstitution after alpha-beta-depleted transplantation in children. Library preparation (for TCRbeta) was performed with unique molecular identifiers. TCRdb re-derived calls from the PCR reads in MiXCR, one entry per CDR3 protein. The table has some 340,000 distinct CDR3 sequences, about 9.3% seen once. Sequenced here: PBMCs from the stem cell graft donor, sampled from the stem cell graft. The receptor source for this set is a human donor who donated a stem cell graft to a child with acute lymphoblastic leukemia.

In its sample, this clonotype was seen a few times. This rearrangement joins TRBV12-3 or TRBV12-4 to TRBJ2-1, with 10 bases that match TRBD2. V dropped 4 bases and J dropped 5; count of bases not matched to a gene: 5. The CDR3 is made up of 15 amino acids. In nucleotides, the CDR3 is TGTGCCAGCAGTTATACTAGCGGGAACCACAATGAGCAGTTCTTC. Translated: CASSYTSGNHNEQFF.

As DNA, the CDR3 is TGTGCCACCAGCAGGACAGGGCGGGGGGCCGAGCAGTACTTC. This sequence encodes CATSRTGRGAEQYF. The chain links TRBV15 to TRBJ2-7; TRBD2 might be the D (8 bases). CDR1 LNHNV and CDR2 YYDKDF come from the germline V gene (reference sequence). Trimming shortened V by 3 bases and J by 6 bases, and 15 bases separated the two germline ends. The CDR3 loop spans 14 amino acids. Combining the CDR3 with reference TRBV15 and TRBJ2-7 gives the whole variable domain DAMVIQNPRYQVTQFGKPVTLSCSQTLNHNVMYWYQQKSSQAPKLLFHYYDKDFNNEADTPDNFQSRRPNTSFCFLDIRSPGLGDTAMYLCATSRTGRGAEQYFGPGTRLTVT.

In this sample, this clonotype turned up many times. The CDR3 DNA is TGTGCCAGCCGGGGCTCCTACAATGAGCAGTTCTTC. Amino acids: CASRGSYNEQFF. This sequence joins TRBV2 and TRBJ2-1, with a tentative D call TRBD2 (5 bases). The germline gives CDR1 SNHLY, CDR2 FYNNEI. The CDR3 contains 12 residues. V dropped 8 bases and J dropped 0 bases, with 5 bases sitting between them.

The chain uses TRBV6-5 and TRBJ2-7, with 10 bases lining up with TRBD1. The germline V gene encodes CDR1 MNHEY and CDR2 SVGAGI. The length of the CDR3 is 16 residues. J gave up 5 bases and V 4 bases, and 11 bases lay outside the gene matches. CDR3 DNA sequence: TGTGCCAGCAGTTCCCCGGGGGGGACAGGGGCCCACGAGCAGTACTTC. This gives the protein CASSSPGGTGAHEQYF.

This clonotype was counted at least ten times. The chain recombines TRBV28 with TRBJ2-1; 8 bases line up with TRBD1. Per the germline V gene, CDR1 is MDHEN and CDR2 is SYDVKM. The CDR3 is 14 residues long. V was clipped by 5 bases and J by 9 bases; unmatched bases: 9. CDR3 sequence: CASSPRTGPGEQFF. CDR3 DNA: TGTGCCAGCAGTCCCCGGACAGGGCCAGGTGAGCAGTTCTTC. Full variable domain (missing parts from reference TRBV28 and TRBJ2-1): DVKVTQSSRYLVKRTGEKVFLECVQDMDHENMFWYRQDPGLGLRLIYFSYDVKMKEKGDIPEGYSVSREKKERFSLILESASTNQTSMYLCASSPRTGPGEQFFGPGTRLTVL.

This clonotype was seen at least ten times. This chain uses TRBV12-3 or TRBV12-4 with TRBJ2-2; the D gene is possibly TRBD1 (6 bases). The CDR3 runs to 13 residues. Trimming stripped 6 bases from V and 9 bases from J, with 14 bases between. Here the CDR3 DNA reads TGTGCCAGCAGCACAGGGTATTACCGGGAGCTGTTTTTT. Its protein product is CASSTGYYRELFF.

This rearrangement joins TRBV18 to TRBJ2-5, with D possibly being TRBD1 (7 bases). V dropped 0 bases and J dropped 4 bases, with 9 bases sitting between them. This CDR3 has 14 amino acids. CDR1 and CDR2 (germline): KGHSH, LQKENI. The CDR3 loop is CASSPPQGGETQYF. The CDR3 DNA follows: TGTGCCAGCTCACCACCGCAGGGGGGAGAGACCCAGTACTTC.

This clonotype has just a few counts. The rearrangement links TRBV24-1 to TRBJ2-1; D uncertain. Trimming removed 4 bases from V and 4 bases from J, with 10 bases in between. The CDR3 totals 14 residues. Germline V lookup: CDR1 KGHDR, CDR2 SFDVKD. The CDR3 bases are TGTGCCACCAGTGACCCCCCACTTTACAATGAGCAGTTCTTC. As protein: CATSDPPLYNEQFF.

The chain links TRBV29-1 to TRBJ2-7, with 11 bases matching TRBD2. The junction had 13 bases not matched to a gene; V was cut back by 2 bases and J by 1 base. In germline, CDR1 is SQVTM, CDR2 ANQGSEA. The CDR3 has 18 amino acids. For the CDR3, the DNA is TGCAGCGTTGAACTTAAGGGTCCTCCTAGCGGGAGGTCCTACGAGCAGTACTTC. It yields the protein CSVELKGPPSGRSYEQYF.

This clonotype has only a few counts. The rearrangement joins TRBV6-1 to TRBJ2-1; 8 nucleotides match TRBD2. V was pared by 10 bases and J by 5 bases, with 10 bases of the junction left unmatched. CDR3 length equals 14 residues. Germline V gives CDR1 MNHNS, CDR2 SASEGT. This CDR3 is CATRSRGGNNEQFF. CDR3 in DNA: TGTGCCACCAGGTCCCGGGGGGGGAACAATGAGCAGTTCTTC.

This clonotype was observed at least ten times. The rearrangement joins TRBV12-3 or TRBV12-4 to TRBJ2-7; TRBD2 agrees at 8 bases. There are 14 residues in the CDR3. The J segment lost 7 bases and the V segment lost 3 bases, leaving 8 bases of the junction unmatched. The CDR3 is CASSFRRGEKEQYF. CDR3 DNA sequence: TGTGCCAGCAGTTTCAGGCGGGGGGAAAAGGAGCAGTACTTC.

The V and J genes are TRBV29-1 and TRBJ1-1; TRBD1 agrees at 7 bases. V was clipped by 7 bases and J by 0 bases; unmatched bases: 5. The germline CDR1 and CDR2 sequences are SQVTM and ANQGSEA. The CDR3 has 13 amino acids. CDR3 in DNA: TGCAGCGATTACAGGGGCCTGAACACTGAAGCTTTCTTT. Protein product: CSDYRGLNTEAFF.

This clonotype appeared many times. The chain uses TRBV5-6 and TRBJ2-5; D may be TRBD2 (5 bases). The length of the CDR3 is 14 residues. Germline assignment: CDR1 SGHDT and CDR2 YYEEEE. The ends were cut back, 3 bases at V and 2 bases at J, with 11 bases in the middle. CDR3 in DNA: TGTGCCAGCAGCTCGCGGGTCCAGCAAGAGACCCAGTACTTC. Protein: CASSSRVQQETQYF.

This clonotype showed up just a few times. The chain is built from TRBV4-2 and TRBJ2-1; D is perhaps TRBD1 (6 bases). Germline assignment: CDR1 LGHNA and CDR2 YNFKEQ. This CDR3 is built from 18 residues. V lost 0 bases and J 4 bases, leaving 19 bases between the germline ends. The CDR3 DNA reads TGTGCCAGCAGCCAAGAGCTCCTGACAGGCTCGACTTACAATGAGCAGTTCTTC. The encoded protein is CASSQELLTGSTYNEQFF.

This clonotype has a handful of counts. As DNA, the CDR3 is TGTGCCAGCAGCCAAGGGAGGGTGAGGAATTCACCCCTCCACTTT. As protein: CASSQGRVRNSPLHF. The gene calls are TRBV4-2 and TRBJ1-6; no definite D call. The germline V and J ends were trimmed by 1 base and 7 bases, with 11 bases remaining between them. Germline V gene data show CDR1 as LGHNA and CDR2 as YNFKEQ. The CDR3 sequence is 15 residues long.

This chain uses TRBV27 with TRBJ2-7, with D unclear. This CDR3 has 15 amino acids. CDR1 and CDR2 (germline): MNHEY, SMNVEV (reference sequence). V shed 6 bases and J shed 3 bases, with 18 bases lying between them. CDR3 sequence reads: CASRSVQWMGYEQYF. In nucleotides, the CDR3 is TGTGCCAGCAGGTCCGTACAGTGGATGGGCTACGAGCAGTACTTC.

The sample holds many counts of this clonotype. The chain has TRBV28 and TRBJ1-4; 8 bases map to TRBD1. CDR1 is MDHEN and CDR2 is SYDVKM in the germline V gene. V gave up 3 bases and J gave up 5 bases; unmatched junction bases: 2. The CDR3 is 14 amino acids. CDR3 sequence (DNA): TGTGCCAGCAGTTTCCGACAGGGGAATGAAAAACTGTTTTTT. Protein: CASSFRQGNEKLFF.

Points on this clonotype: Without the conserved terminal phenylalanine or tryptophan, this CDR3 likely stems from a read error. This sequence joins TRBV27 and TRBJ2-5; TRBD1 might be the D (6 bases). V gave up 5 bases and J gave up 5 bases, with 18 bases separating them. This CDR3 is built from 15 residues. CDR1 is MNHEY, CDR2 SMNVEV, per germline (reference sequence). In DNA, the CDR3 is TGTGCCAGCAGTCGGTATACAGGGTTAGCGGAGACCCAGTACTTA. Its protein product is CASSRYTGLAETQYL.

In this sample, this clonotype turned up a few times. This chain uses TRBV11-1 with TRBJ2-1; the match to TRBD2 covers 9 bases. Germline assignment: CDR1 SGHAT and CDR2 FQDESV (reference sequence). The V and J ends lost 1 base and 1 base, in that order; junction bases with no gene match: 11. CDR3 length equals 19 residues. The CDR3 DNA follows: TGTGCCAGCAGCTTAGTACTTGCTAGCGGGACGGTTTCCTACAATGAGCAGTTCTTC. Amino acids: CASSLVLASGTVSYNEQFF.

The V gene is TRBV7-9, the J gene TRBJ1-2, with D uncertain. There are 13 residues in the CDR3. With 11 bases removed from V and 0 bases from J, the gap between germline ends came to 13 bases. Germline V gene data show CDR1 as SEHNR and CDR2 as FQNEAQ (reference sequence). The CDR3 DNA reads TGTGCCGTGGTCCGAGTAGCTAACTATGGCTACACCTTC. Amino acid sequence: CAVVRVANYGYTF.

The chain is built from TRBV23-1 and TRBJ2-7, with D hard to call. TRBV23-1 is assigned to the ORF class and has an uncertain function. The CDR3 contains 16 residues. V lost 4 bases and J 2 bases, leaving 18 bases between the germline ends. CDR3 nucleotide sequence: TGCGCCAGCAGTCCGCAACGTCAGGAAATTGCCTACGAGCAGTACTTC. This codes for CASSPQRQEIAYEQYF.

This clonotype has more than one count but fewer than ten. CDR3 sequence (DNA): TGTGCCAGCAGATACGACAGCAGGACCTACAATGAGCAGTTCTTC. It specifies CASRYDSRTYNEQFF. The gene calls are TRBV12-3 or TRBV12-4 and TRBJ2-1; maybe TRBD1 (5 bases). Trimming stripped 6 bases from V and 2 bases from J, with 14 bases between. This CDR3 comprises 15 residues.